This entry concerns a single TCR beta chain. Sequenced by immunoSEQ multiplex PCR; TCRdb stores in-frame clones only, minus some. The sample has about 94,000 clones, around 81% seen once. V dropped 0 bases and J dropped 9; count of bases not matched to a gene: 9. The CDR3 extends over 15 amino acids. Germline V lookup: CDR1 SGDLS, CDR2 YYNGEE. These data come from a study of blood T cell repertoires in COVID-19. The overall study: T cells, B-cell-depleted T cells, or PBMCs supplied cDNA or gDNA.

Sequencing was done on a sample of peripheral blood. The V call is TRBV9, the J call TRBJ2-1; 7 positions agree with TRBD2. The TCR sequence derives from a man aged 55 to 70 with acute or convalescent COVID-19. The CDR3 DNA sequence: TGTGCCAGCAGCGTAGGAGGACTAGAGTTCGGTGAGCAGTTCTTC. This gives the protein CASSVGGLEFGEQFF. Drawing the rest from reference TRBV9 and TRBJ2-1, the complete variable domain is DSGVTQTPKHLITATGQRVTLRCSPRSGDLSVYWYQQSLDQGLQFLIQYYNGEERAKGNILERFSAQQFPDLHSELNLSSLELGDSALYFCASSVGGLEFGEQFFGPGTRLTVL.